A single sample is the source of the 20 T cell receptor beta chains below, sequenced in a study of T-cell reconstitution after alpha-beta-depleted transplantation in children. The TCRbeta library was prepared with unique molecular identifiers. TCRdb re-called the PCR reads through MiXCR, storing one row per CDR3 protein. The table shows 490,000 or so distinct CDR3 sequences, with approximately 12% occurring only once. This sample comprised PBMCs from the stem cell graft donor, obtained from the stem cell graft. These receptors originate from a human donor who donated a stem cell graft to a child with combined immunodeficiency.

The V gene is TRBV10-3, the J gene TRBJ2-1; TRBD2 matches 12 bases. Per the germline V gene, CDR1 is ENHRY and CDR2 is SYGVKD. The length of the CDR3 is 15 residues. V was pared by 3 bases and J by 10 bases, with 7 bases of the junction left unmatched. The CDR3 loop is CAISEKTSGSHEQFF. CDR3 sequence (DNA): TGTGCCATCAGTGAAAAGACTAGCGGGAGCCACGAGCAGTTCTTC.

The chain employs TRBV24-1 and TRBJ2-3; D is unclear. The length of the CDR3 is 17 residues. The ends were cut back, 1 base at V and 4 bases at J, with 17 bases in the middle. Germline assignment: CDR1 KGHDR and CDR2 SFDVKD. CDR3 in DNA: TGTGCCACCAGTGATTTCGTTCTTCCGACTCCCGCAGATACGCAGTATTTT. Amino acids: CATSDFVLPTPADTQYF.

This chain uses TRBV4-3 with TRBJ2-2; TRBD2 is a possible D gene (5 bases). The germline V and J ends were trimmed by 0 bases and 3 bases, with 14 bases remaining between them. The germline V gene has CDR1 LGHNA and CDR2 YSLEER. The CDR3 covers 17 residues. DNA of the CDR3: TGCGCCAGCAGCCAAGACGCGTCCCCGGGGTACACCGGGGAGCTGTTTTTT. Translating it yields CASSQDASPGYTGELFF.

This clonotype was seen repeatedly, ten times or more. The chain links TRBV7-9 to TRBJ2-1, with D possibly matching TRBD2 (6 bases). V lost 4 bases and J lost 6, with 13 bases in between. Germline-derived CDR1 and CDR2 are SEHNR and FQNEAQ (reference sequence). The CDR3 loop spans 14 amino acids. The CDR3 spells CASSSPYGGNEQFF. The CDR3 bases are TGTGCCAGCAGCTCACCCTACGGGGGCAATGAGCAGTTCTTC.

In the case of this clonotype: Since a much larger clone is just one base distant, this may be a read error. The genes are TRBV29-1 and TRBJ2-3, with D maybe TRBD1 (6 bases). The CDR3 covers 14 residues. The V gene's germline CDR1 is SQVTM and CDR2 ANQGSEA. The ends were cut back, 7 bases at V and 11 bases at J, with 25 bases in the middle. In nucleotides, the CDR3 is TGCAGCGATTGGACAGCCACATCAGGTGGTAGGCAGTATTTT. Amino acid sequence: CSDWTATSGGRQYF.

This clonotype has a count of ten or more. The chain employs TRBV6-5 and TRBJ2-1; D is perhaps TRBD1 (6 bases). CDR3 length equals 12 residues. The germline CDR1 and CDR2 sequences are MNHEY and SVGAGI. V dropped 5 bases and J dropped 8 bases, with 10 bases sitting between them. The CDR3 loop is CASSPNRDEQFF. CDR3 coding DNA: TGTGCCAGCAGTCCAAACAGGGATGAGCAGTTCTTC.

This clonotype was observed a few times. This chain connects TRBV12-3 or TRBV12-4 to TRBJ1-2, with D uncertain. Trimming took 2 bases from V and 5 from J, leaving 12 bases between them. This CDR3 contains 14 residues. The DNA of the CDR3 is TGTGCCAGCAGTTTAAAAAGGGCCGGGTATGGCTACACCTTC. This sequence encodes CASSLKRAGYGYTF.

This clonotype was observed many times. This chain connects TRBV10-3 to TRBJ2-1; 7 nucleotides align to TRBD1. Germline V lookup: CDR1 ENHRY, CDR2 SYGVKD. This CDR3 has 12 amino acids. V lost 6 bases and J lost 7; bases outside the gene matches: 3. The CDR3 DNA follows: TGTGCCATCAGCCCCAGGGGGAATGAGCAGTTCTTC. This sequence encodes CAISPRGNEQFF.

The chain uses TRBV12-3 or TRBV12-4 and TRBJ1-3; D is ambiguous. This CDR3 contains 12 residues. The ends were cut back, 1 base at V and 6 bases at J, with 4 bases in the middle. Here the CDR3 DNA reads TGTGCCAGCAGTTTAGGGGAAAACACCATATATTTT. Amino acid sequence: CASSLGENTIYF.

This clonotype was observed a few times. This chain connects TRBV7-2 to TRBJ2-1, with D perhaps TRBD1 or TRBD2 (5 bases each). Germline V gene lookup returns CDR1 SGHTA and CDR2 FQGNSA. With 4 bases removed from V and 4 bases from J, the gap between germline ends came to 14 bases. This CDR3 region has 15 residues. CDR3 region: CASSSPGRNYNEQFF. CDR3 in DNA: TGTGCCAGCAGCTCCCCGGGACGGAATTACAATGAGCAGTTCTTC.

The V call is TRBV20-1, the J call TRBJ2-3, with D maybe TRBD1 (6 bases). The germline V and J ends were trimmed by 0 bases and 1 base, with 17 bases remaining between them. Germline V gene lookup returns CDR1 DFQATT and CDR2 SNEGSKA (reference sequence). This CDR3 comprises 17 residues. CDR3 bases: TGCAGTGCTAGAGATCGGGAAGGGGGAATTCGCACAGATACGCAGTATTTT. Protein sequence: CSARDREGGIRTDTQYF.

This clonotype was picked up a small number of times. The gene calls are TRBV4-3 and TRBJ2-3; TRBD2 matches at 7 bases. Trimming at V came to 4 bases and at J to 3 bases, leaving 19 bases not matched to a gene. CDR1 LGHNA and CDR2 YSLEER come from the germline V gene. This CDR3 has 19 amino acids. CDR3: CASSPQALDLGGRTDTQYF. For the CDR3, the DNA is TGCGCCAGCAGCCCGCAGGCCCTGGACTTGGGCGGGAGAACAGATACGCAGTATTTT.

This clonotype was seen at least ten times. V gene TRBV6-2 or TRBV6-3 combines with J gene TRBJ2-5; 11 bases match TRBD1. The V segment lost 6 bases and the J segment 3 bases; nucleotides outside the gene matches: 3. The CDR3 spans 14 residues. The V gene's germline CDR1 is MNHEY and CDR2 SVGEGT. The CDR3 region is CASRPGQGEETQYF. As DNA, the CDR3 is TGTGCCAGCAGGCCGGGACAGGGGGAAGAGACCCAGTACTTC.

The chain joins TRBV12-3 or TRBV12-4 to TRBJ2-3; a weak D match, TRBD2 (5 bases). This CDR3 comprises 14 residues. V was cut by 5 bases and J by 0 bases, with 9 bases left in between. The CDR3 region is CASSVTTSTDTQYF. The CDR3 bases are TGTGCCAGCAGTGTGACTACAAGCACAGATACGCAGTATTTT.

Ten or more counts support this clonotype. The chain couples TRBV6-1 to TRBJ2-1; a possible D gene is TRBD1 (9 bases). This CDR3 has 16 amino acids. Trimming pared 4 bases from V and 7 bases from J, leaving 20 bases between. CDR1 is MNHNS and CDR2 is SASEGT in the germline V gene. The CDR3 sequence: CASSGGRTGVLNEQFF. CDR3 coding DNA: TGTGCCAGCAGTGGCGGGAGGACAGGGGTTTTGAATGAGCAGTTCTTC.

This chain connects TRBV7-2 to TRBJ2-2; 9 bases align to TRBD2. Germline V gene lookup returns CDR1 SGHTA and CDR2 FQGNSA. CDR3 length: 16 residues. Trimming removed 2 bases from V and 7 bases from J; junction bases left unmatched: 8. The CDR3 is CASSLPGTSRGGELFF. The CDR3 DNA sequence: TGTGCCAGCAGCTTACCCGGGACTAGCAGGGGCGGGGAGCTGTTTTTT. Variable domain in full (rest from reference TRBV7-2 and TRBJ2-2): GAGVSQSPSNKVTEKGKDVELRCDPISGHTALYWYRQSLGQGLEFLIYFQGNSAPDKSGLPSDRFSAERTGGSVSTLTIQRTQQEDSAVYLCASSLPGTSRGGELFFGEGSRLTVL.

The chain employs TRBV29-1 and TRBJ2-3; the D gene is possibly TRBD2 (7 bases). The CDR3 is 16 residues long. Trimming shortened V by 2 bases and J by 0 bases, and 15 bases separated the two germline ends. Germline CDR1 and CDR2: SQVTM and ANQGSEA. The CDR3 here is CSVEMGGARSTDTQYF. As DNA, the CDR3 is TGCAGCGTTGAAATGGGGGGGGCACGGAGCACAGATACGCAGTATTTT.

This clonotype was counted a single time. A junction end diverges from the germline sequence, so it may reflect a read error. This chain links TRBV28 with TRBJ2-3, with a weak D call TRBD1 (5 bases). CDR1 is MDHEN and CDR2 is SYDVKM in the germline V gene. The CDR3 spans 15 residues. CDR3 coding DNA: TGTGCCATGAGCATAGGGGTGGATGACACAGCTACGCAGTATTTT. It specifies CAMSIGVDDTATQYF.

The chain employs TRBV4-3 and TRBJ2-1; 16 nucleotides match TRBD2. With V trimmed by 3 bases and J by 6 bases, 8 bases remained unmatched. Germline V lookup: CDR1 LGHNA, CDR2 YSLEER. The CDR3 length is 18 residues. In DNA form, the CDR3 reads TGCGCCAGCAGCCAGGGACTAGCGGGGGGGTCGGGAGGCAATGAGCAGTTCTTC. Amino acids: CASSQGLAGGSGGNEQFF.

This clonotype has a count of ten or more. V gene TRBV27 combines with J gene TRBJ2-1, with D possibly being TRBD2 (7 bases). The germline V gene encodes CDR1 MNHEY and CDR2 SMNVEV (reference sequence). V lost 7 bases, J lost 0 bases, and 16 bases lay in between. The CDR3 is 16 residues long. The CDR3 is CASNLGGASSYNEQFF. The CDR3 DNA reads as TGTGCCAGCAATCTAGGGGGGGCAAGCTCCTACAATGAGCAGTTCTTC.